Below are 24 T cell receptor beta chains sequenced from a single sample in a study of control samples from healthy donors and cancer patients. Profiled with immunoSEQ multiplex PCR; TCRdb holds only in-frame clones, not every one. This table has roughly 130,000 clones, around 90% appearing once. The sequencing input was blood. The receptors here all came from a young man in good health.

The genes are TRBV5-1 and TRBJ1-6; D not resolved. Germline CDR1 and CDR2: SGHRS and YFSETQ. V lost 2 bases and J lost 7, with 10 bases in between. The CDR3 length is 14 residues. CDR3: CASSFIMGNSPLHF. CDR3 in DNA: TGCGCCAGCAGCTTTATCATGGGAAATTCACCCCTCCACTTT.

This clone was seen once. CDR3 sequence: CAWSVSTDTQYF. The CDR3 region has the DNA TGTGCCTGGAGTGTAAGCACAGATACGCAGTATTTT. V usage is TRBV30 and J usage is TRBJ2-3, with D hard to call. Germline V gene sequence: CDR1 GTSNPN, CDR2 SVGIG (reference sequence). The CDR3 loop spans 12 amino acids. Trimming shortened V by 0 bases and J by 0 bases, and 1 base separated the two germline ends.

Concerning this clone: Other DNA sequences in this sample translate to the same CDR3. The V call is TRBV27, the J call TRBJ2-3, with 11 bases aligning to TRBD1. V gave up 5 bases and J gave up 6 bases; unmatched junction bases: 4. Germline V gene sequence: CDR1 MNHEY, CDR2 SMNVEV (reference sequence). The CDR3 contains 14 residues. The CDR3 protein is CASSPDRGPDTQYF. The CDR3 nucleotides are TGTGCCAGCAGTCCGGACAGGGGGCCCGATACGCAGTATTTT.

The J gene is TRBJ1-2, the V gene TRBV11-2; D is possibly TRBD1 (5 bases). The V gene lost 5 bases and the J gene lost 4 bases, with 20 bases spanning the gap. This CDR3 spans 16 amino acids. Germline values: CDR1 SGHAT, CDR2 FQNNGV. The CDR3 loop reads CASSPPAVAGPYGYTF. Written as DNA, the CDR3 is TGTGCCAGCAGCCCCCCCGCTGTGGCAGGGCCCTATGGCTACACCTTC.

This clone was observed a few times. This sequence joins TRBV10-3 and TRBJ1-5; tentative D call: TRBD1 (5 bases). The CDR3 sequence is 15 residues long. Germline V gene lookup returns CDR1 ENHRY and CDR2 SYGVKD. The V end was cut by 2 bases, the J end by 0 bases, with 8 bases between. The CDR3 DNA sequence: TGTGCCATCAGTGAGACAGGCCATAGCAATCAGCCCCAGCATTTT. Translated, it gives CAISETGHSNQPQHF.

DNA of the CDR3: TGTGCCAGCAGCTTACCTACCCAGGGACTAGCGGACTACAATGAGCAGTTCTTC. This sequence encodes CASSLPTQGLADYNEQFF. The chain recombines TRBV7-9 with TRBJ2-1, with TRBD2 identical over 11 bases. V trimming: 2 bases; J trimming: 3 bases; junction bases outside the gene matches: 9. Germline lookup yields CDR1 SEHNR and CDR2 FQNEAQ (reference sequence). The CDR3 is made up of 18 amino acids.

This clone was observed a single time. In nucleotides, the CDR3 is TGTGCCAGCAGCCGACAGGTAGTTAGAGAGACCCAGTACTTC. Translating it yields CASSRQVVRETQYF. This chain connects TRBV11-2 to TRBJ2-5; TRBD1 is a possible D gene (6 bases). This CDR3 contains 14 residues. Trimming pared 5 bases from V and 4 bases from J, leaving 14 bases between. Looked up from germline, CDR1 is SGHAT and CDR2 is FQNNGV.

This chain links TRBV6-5 with TRBJ2-3; D call uncertain. The CDR3 is 14 residues long. V lost 3 bases and J 4 bases, leaving 11 bases between the germline ends. CDR1 is MNHEY, CDR2 SVGAGI, per germline. Here the CDR3 DNA reads TGTGCCAGCAGTTATGCCGGTCCCGCAGATACGCAGTATTTT. Translating it yields CASSYAGPADTQYF.

This clone appeared once. The J gene is TRBJ1-6, the V gene TRBV2; D remains unclear. V was cut by 0 bases and J by 4 bases, with 4 bases left in between. Looked up from germline, CDR1 is SNHLY and CDR2 is FYNNEI. The CDR3 contains 14 residues. CDR3: CASSEAGYNSPLHF. In DNA, the CDR3 is TGTGCCAGCAGTGAAGCAGGATATAATTCACCCCTCCACTTT.

Here the CDR3 reads CASRISGGLSEAFF. In nucleotides, the CDR3 is TGTGCCAGCAGGATTTCTGGGGGGCTTTCTGAAGCTTTCTTT. This sequence joins TRBV28 and TRBJ1-1; D may be TRBD1 (6 bases). The germline CDR1 and CDR2 sequences are MDHEN and SYDVKM. V lost 6 bases, J lost 6 bases, and 17 bases lay in between. The CDR3 is 14 residues long.

The chain carries TRBV27 and TRBJ1-5; D is ambiguous. Germline CDR1 and CDR2: MNHEY and SMNVEV (reference sequence). V lost 2 bases, J lost 4 bases, and 9 bases lay in between. CDR3 length: 14 residues. Written as DNA, the CDR3 is TGTGCCAGCAGTTTACGACACCCAAATCAGCCCCAGCATTTT. As protein: CASSLRHPNQPQHF.

The chain recombines TRBV28 with TRBJ1-2; D might be TRBD1 (6 bases). V gave up 8 bases and J gave up 5 bases, with 21 bases separating them. Per germline, CDR1 MDHEN and CDR2 SYDVKM. CDR3 length equals 15 residues. This chain's CDR3 is CASGKSLSQGYGYTF. The CDR3 bases are TGTGCCAGCGGTAAAAGCCTATCTCAGGGGTATGGCTACACCTTC.

The chain recombines TRBV11-2 with TRBJ2-5; D unclear. With 5 bases removed from V and 2 bases from J, the gap between germline ends came to 12 bases. The CDR3 spans 14 residues. The germline gives CDR1 SGHAT, CDR2 FQNNGV. CDR3 residues: CASSPRVLQETQYF. In nucleotides, the CDR3 is TGTGCCAGCAGCCCAAGGGTGCTTCAAGAGACCCAGTACTTC. Full variable domain (remainder filled in from reference TRBV11-2 and TRBJ2-5): EAGVAQSPRYKIIEKRQSVAFWCNPISGHATLYWYQQILGQGPKLLIQFQNNGVVDDSQLPKDRFSAERLKGVDSTLKIQPAKLEDSAVYLCASSPRVLQETQYFGPGTRLLVL.

The genes are TRBV3-1 (or the pseudogene TRBV3-2) and TRBJ1-1; TRBD1 matches 7 bases. CDR1 is LGHDT, CDR2 YNNKEL, per germline (reference sequence). The junction had 15 bases not matched to a gene; V was cut back by 6 bases and J by 11 bases. The CDR3 length is 14 residues. DNA for the CDR3: TGTGCCAGCAGTGAACTGACAGGGAATTCGGTTGCTTTCTTT. It encodes CASSELTGNSVAFF.

The chain employs TRBV3-1 (or the pseudogene TRBV3-2) and TRBJ2-3; 8 positions agree with TRBD2. V shed 3 bases, J shed 3 bases, and the junction held 11 bases outside the gene matches. Germline V CDR1 and CDR2: LGHDT, YNNKEL (reference sequence). The CDR3 contains 17 residues. Here the CDR3 DNA reads TGTGCCAGCAGCCACGTTCTGGGCGGGGGGTGGACAGATACGCAGTATTTT. It specifies CASSHVLGGGWTDTQYF.

This clone was detected only a few times. The chain joins TRBV2 to TRBJ2-1; 13 positions agree with TRBD2. With 5 bases clipped from V and 4 bases from J, the junction kept 11 bases outside the gene matches. Germline V gene sequence: CDR1 SNHLY, CDR2 FYNNEI. The length of the CDR3 is 18 residues. This chain's CDR3 is CASSPKRTSGRVYNEQFF. Here the CDR3 DNA reads TGTGCCAGCAGTCCTAAGAGGACTAGCGGGAGAGTGTACAATGAGCAGTTCTTC.

Only a few counts were recorded for this clone. V is TRBV6-5 and J is TRBJ1-6; D gene uncertain. This CDR3 has 13 residues. V gave up 6 bases and J gave up 5 bases, with 8 bases separating them. Germline V gene sequence: CDR1 MNHEY, CDR2 SVGAGI. The CDR3 is CASRVTHNSPLHF. In DNA form, the CDR3 reads TGTGCCAGCAGGGTAACCCATAATTCACCCCTCCACTTT.

The chain recombines TRBV7-8 with TRBJ1-1; D might be TRBD1 (6 bases). Trimming left V 5 bases short and J 3 bases short, with 10 bases between. Germline V CDR1 and CDR2: SGHVS, FQNEAQ. The CDR3 contains 13 residues. In nucleotides, the CDR3 is TGTGCCAGCAGCACCGACAGGTACACTGAAGCTTTCTTT. This gives the protein CASSTDRYTEAFF.

J is TRBJ1-2 and V is TRBV12-5; 8 bases align to TRBD1. The CDR3 is 16 residues long. In germline, CDR1 is LGHNT, CDR2 FRNRAP. V lost 0 bases to trimming and J lost 7 bases; unmatched junction nucleotides: 10. CDR3 region: CASGLVTGQGVGGYTF. DNA of the CDR3: TGTGCTAGTGGTTTGGTAACCGGACAGGGAGTTGGTGGCTACACCTTC.

The V call is TRBV5-1, the J call TRBJ1-6; D unclear. Trimming removed 2 bases from V and 10 bases from J, with 13 bases in between. CDR1 and CDR2 (germline): SGHRS, YFSETQ. CDR3 size: 14 residues. This chain's CDR3 is CASSFLGRESPLHF. The CDR3 bases are TGCGCCAGCAGCTTTTTGGGCCGGGAGTCACCCCTCCACTTT.

This chain links TRBV5-6 with TRBJ2-6; 7 nucleotides line up with TRBD1. Germline V gives CDR1 SGHDT, CDR2 YYEEEE. CDR3 size: 15 residues. V was pared by 5 bases and J by 2 bases, with 4 bases of the junction left unmatched. The CDR3 DNA reads TGTGCCAGCAGATACAGGGGAACTGGGGCCAACGTCCTGACTTTC. Amino acids: CASRYRGTGANVLTF. The variable domain in full, with the rest retrieved from reference TRBV5-6 and TRBJ2-6, is DAGVTQSPTHLIKTRGQQVTLRCSPKSGHDTVSWYQQALGQGPQFIFQYYEEEERQRGNFPDRFSGHQFPNYSSELNVNALLLGDSALYLCASRYRGTGANVLTFGAGSRLTVL.

This chain links TRBV27 with TRBJ2-1; 7 nucleotides line up with TRBD2. CDR1 is MNHEY and CDR2 is SMNVEV in the germline V gene (reference sequence). Trimming took 2 bases from V and 4 from J; bases not matched to a gene: 8. The CDR3 is made up of 16 amino acids. The CDR3 loop is CASSLLASGKYNEQFF. Here the CDR3 DNA reads TGTGCCAGCAGTTTACTCGCTAGCGGAAAGTACAATGAGCAGTTCTTC.

Comment on this clone: This same CDR3 is encoded by further DNA sequences in the sample. CDR3 region: CASSEAGGAQTQYF. The CDR3 DNA reads TGTGCCAGCAGTGAAGCCGGGGGAGCGCAGACCCAGTACTTC. The chain employs TRBV6-1 and TRBJ2-5; tentatively, D is TRBD2 (6 bases). CDR3 size: 14 residues. V was trimmed by 0 bases and J by 6 bases, leaving 11 bases between them. Germline V CDR1 and CDR2: MNHNS, SASEGT.

The V gene is TRBV7-9, the J gene TRBJ2-7, with D maybe TRBD2 (5 bases). Germline CDR1 SEHNR, CDR2 FQNEAQ (reference sequence). V was pared by 2 bases and J by 3 bases, with 8 bases between. This CDR3 region has 13 residues. The CDR3 DNA sequence: TGTGCCAGCAGCTTAACGGGAATCTACGAGCAGTACGTC. Translated, it gives CASSLTGIYEQYV.